This TCR beta chain comes out of a study of breast tumors, draining lymph nodes, adjacent tissues. Overall study findings and caveats: Data fit most tumor T cells coming from lymph node, expanding in tumor. That most tumor T cells come from lymph nodes remained unproven. Compared with lymph nodes, tumors were less diverse; compared with nontumor tissue, more.

Germline-derived CDR1 and CDR2 are MDHEN and SYDVKM. V was clipped by 4 bases and J by 6 bases; unmatched bases: 5. The CDR3 has 15 amino acids. Breast cancer patients provided tissue from their axillary draining lymph nodes. TCRdb analysed the multiplex PCR reads with MiXCR anew, one entry per CDR3 protein. Among about 80,000 distinct CDR3 sequences listed, approximately 19% were seen once. This clonotype appeared a few times. Its antigen is unknown. The receptor was isolated from a female donor with breast cancer. Some clones in this sample may be carry-over from other donors' samples. J is TRBJ2-1 and V is TRBV28, with 11 bases that match TRBD1. The sample taken for sequencing was axillary lymph node tissue. CDR3 protein: CASSSTGQGVNEQFF. DNA of the CDR3: TGTGCCAGCAGTTCAACGGGACAGGGGGTCAATGAGCAGTTCTTC.